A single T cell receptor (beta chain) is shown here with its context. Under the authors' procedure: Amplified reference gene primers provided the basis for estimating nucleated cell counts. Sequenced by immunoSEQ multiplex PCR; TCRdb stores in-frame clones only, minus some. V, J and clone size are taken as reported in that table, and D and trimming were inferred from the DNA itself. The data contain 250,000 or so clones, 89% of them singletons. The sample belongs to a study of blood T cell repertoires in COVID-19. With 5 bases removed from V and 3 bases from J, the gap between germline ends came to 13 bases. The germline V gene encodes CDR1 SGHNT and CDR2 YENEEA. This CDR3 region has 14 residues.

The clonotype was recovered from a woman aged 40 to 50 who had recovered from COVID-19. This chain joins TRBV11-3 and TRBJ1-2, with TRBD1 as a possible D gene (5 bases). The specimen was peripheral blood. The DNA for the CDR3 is TGTGCCAGCAGCCCAGCTGGACAAGACTATGGCTACACCTTC. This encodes CASSPAGQDYGYTF.